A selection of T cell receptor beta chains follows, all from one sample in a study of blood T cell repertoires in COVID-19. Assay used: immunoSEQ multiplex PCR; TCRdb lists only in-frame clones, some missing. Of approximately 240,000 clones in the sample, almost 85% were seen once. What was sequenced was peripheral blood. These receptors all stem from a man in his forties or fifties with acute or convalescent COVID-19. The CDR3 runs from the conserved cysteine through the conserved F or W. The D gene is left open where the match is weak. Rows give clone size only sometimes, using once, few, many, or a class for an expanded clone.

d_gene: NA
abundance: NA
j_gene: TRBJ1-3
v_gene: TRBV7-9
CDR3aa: CASSLDSVNRNTIYF
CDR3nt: TGTGCCAGCAGCTTAGATTCGGTTAATCGAAACACCATATATTTT

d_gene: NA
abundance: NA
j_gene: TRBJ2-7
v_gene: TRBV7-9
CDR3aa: CASSLAGGPNYEQYF
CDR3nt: TGTGCCAGCAGCTTAGCCGGGGGACCGAACTACGAGCAGTACTTC

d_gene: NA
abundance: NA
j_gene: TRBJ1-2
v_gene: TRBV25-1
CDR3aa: CASREGLNYGYTF
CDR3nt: TGTGCCAGTCGCGAGGGTCTAAACTATGGCTACACCTTC

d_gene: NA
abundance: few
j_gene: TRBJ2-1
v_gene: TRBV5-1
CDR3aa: CASSLSSGGQFF
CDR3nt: TGCGCCAGCAGCTTGAGTTCCGGGGGGCAGTTCTTC

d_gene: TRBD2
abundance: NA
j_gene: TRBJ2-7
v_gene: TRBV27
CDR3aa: CASSFLAGSYEQYF
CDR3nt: TGTGCCAGCAGTTTTTTAGCGGGGTCCTACGAGCAGTACTTC

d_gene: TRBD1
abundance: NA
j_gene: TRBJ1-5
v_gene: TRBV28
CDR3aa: CASSRDRPISSNQPQHF
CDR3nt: TGTGCCAGCAGTCGGGACAGGCCCATAAGTAGCAATCAGCCCCAGCATTTT

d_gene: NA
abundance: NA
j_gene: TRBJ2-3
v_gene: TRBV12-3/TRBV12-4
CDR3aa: CASMGAGTDTQYF
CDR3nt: TGTGCCAGCATGGGGGCAGGCACAGATACGCAGTATTTT

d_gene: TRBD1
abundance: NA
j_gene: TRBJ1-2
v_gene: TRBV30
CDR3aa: CARGVGQNYGYTF
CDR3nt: TGTGCCAGAGGGGTGGGACAGAACTATGGCTACACCTTC

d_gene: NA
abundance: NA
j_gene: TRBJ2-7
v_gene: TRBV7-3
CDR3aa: CASSLRRGKDYEQYF
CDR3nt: TGTGCCAGCAGCTTAAGAAGGGGAAAGGATTACGAGCAGTACTTC

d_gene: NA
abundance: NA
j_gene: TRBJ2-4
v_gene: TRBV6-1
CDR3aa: CASSAFSGQGKAIQYF
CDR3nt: TGTGCCAGCAGTGCCTTCTCGGGGCAGGGGAAGGCCATTCAGTACTTC

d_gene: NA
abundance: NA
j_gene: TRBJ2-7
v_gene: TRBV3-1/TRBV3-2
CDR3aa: CASSLLTGSPYEQYF
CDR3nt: TGTGCCAGCAGCCTCCTTACAGGGTCCCCCTACGAGCAGTACTTC

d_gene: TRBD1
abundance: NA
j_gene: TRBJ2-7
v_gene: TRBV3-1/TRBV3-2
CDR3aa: CASSPRRTGVLEQYF
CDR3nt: TGTGCCAGCAGCCCCAGAAGGACAGGGGTCCTCGAGCAGTACTTC

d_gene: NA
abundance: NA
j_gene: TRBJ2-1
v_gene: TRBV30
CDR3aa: CAWSIRGGGIFYNEQFF
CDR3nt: TGTGCCTGGAGTATTCGAGGGGGAGGGATTTTTTACAATGAGCAGTTCTTC

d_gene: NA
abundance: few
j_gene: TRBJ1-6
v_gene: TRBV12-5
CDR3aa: CASGLVQQGRSPLHF
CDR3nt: TGTGCTAGTGGTTTGGTACAACAGGGCCGTTCACCCCTCCACTTT

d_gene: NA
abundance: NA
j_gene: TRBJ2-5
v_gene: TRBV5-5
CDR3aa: CASSLDASQETQYF
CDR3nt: TGTGCCAGCAGCTTGGATGCTAGCCAAGAGACCCAGTACTTC

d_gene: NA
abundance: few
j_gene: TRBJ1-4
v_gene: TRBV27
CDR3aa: CASSSPSGLLFF
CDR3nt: TGTGCCAGCAGTTCCCCCTCAGGGTTGCTGTTTTTT

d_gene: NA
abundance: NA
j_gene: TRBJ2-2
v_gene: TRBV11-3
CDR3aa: CASSPHTENTGELFF
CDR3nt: TGTGCCAGCAGCCCCCACACAGAGAACACCGGGGAGCTGTTTTTT

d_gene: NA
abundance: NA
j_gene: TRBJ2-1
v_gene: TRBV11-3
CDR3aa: CASRPDSPSSYNEQFF
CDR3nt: TGTGCCAGCAGACCAGACTCGCCTAGCTCCTACAATGAGCAGTTCTTC

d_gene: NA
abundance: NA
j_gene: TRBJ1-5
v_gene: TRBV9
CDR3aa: CASSVTDSNQPQHF
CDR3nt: TGTGCCAGCAGCGTTACAGATAGCAATCAGCCCCAGCATTTT

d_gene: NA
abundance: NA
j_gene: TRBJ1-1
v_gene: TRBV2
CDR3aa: CASWSGNEAFF
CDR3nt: TGTGCCAGCTGGTCGGGTAATGAAGCTTTCTTT

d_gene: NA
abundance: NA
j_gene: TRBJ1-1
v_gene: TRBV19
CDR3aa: CASSISSTSNTEAFF
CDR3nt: TGTGCCAGTAGTATTTCCAGTACCTCTAACACTGAAGCTTTCTTT

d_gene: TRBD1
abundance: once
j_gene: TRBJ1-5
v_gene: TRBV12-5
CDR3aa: CASGLVGDADRLQHF
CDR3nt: TGTGCTAGTGGTTTGGTAGGGGACGCGGACAGGCTCCAGCATTTT

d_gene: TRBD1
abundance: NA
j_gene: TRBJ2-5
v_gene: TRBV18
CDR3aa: CASSPRQGPETQYF
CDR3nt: TGTGCCAGCTCACCGAGACAGGGGCCAGAGACCCAGTACTTC

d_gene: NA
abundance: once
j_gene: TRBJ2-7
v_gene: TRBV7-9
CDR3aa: CASSANRAPYEQYF
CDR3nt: TGTGCCAGCAGCGCAAACAGGGCCCCCTACGAGCAGTACTTC

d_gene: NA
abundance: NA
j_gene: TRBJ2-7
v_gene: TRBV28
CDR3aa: CASSLGRVREQYF
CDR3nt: TGTGCCAGCAGTTTAGGCAGGGTGAGGGAGCAGTACTTC

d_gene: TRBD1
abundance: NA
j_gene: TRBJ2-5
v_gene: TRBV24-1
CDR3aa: CATSDSLAQGQGAGETQYF
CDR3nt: TGTGCCACCAGTGATTCCCTCGCACAGGGGCAGGGGGCAGGAGAGACCCAGTACTTC

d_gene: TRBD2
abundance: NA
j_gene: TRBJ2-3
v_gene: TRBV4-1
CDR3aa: CASSRGRGAGGPYSSTDTQYF
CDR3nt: TGCGCCAGCAGCCGGGGGCGGGGAGCGGGAGGACCGTATTCTAGCACAGATACGCAGTATTTT

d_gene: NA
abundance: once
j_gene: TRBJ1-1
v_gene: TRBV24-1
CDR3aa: CATSDPSGPNTEAFF
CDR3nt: TGTGCCACCAGTGATCCCTCCGGTCCTAACACTGAAGCTTTCTTT

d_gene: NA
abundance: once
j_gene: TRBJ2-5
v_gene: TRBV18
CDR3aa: CASSGSTGFQETQYF
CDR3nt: TGTGCCAGCTCAGGTTCTACAGGGTTCCAAGAGACCCAGTACTTC

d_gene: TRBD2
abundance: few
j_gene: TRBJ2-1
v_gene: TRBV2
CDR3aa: CASSYKGTSGSHNEQFF
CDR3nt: TGTGCCAGCAGCTATAAGGGTACTAGCGGGAGCCACAATGAGCAGTTCTTC

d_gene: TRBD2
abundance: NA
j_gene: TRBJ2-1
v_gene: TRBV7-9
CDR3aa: CASSLSGGYNEQFF
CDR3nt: TGTGCCAGCAGCCTTAGCGGGGGATACAATGAGCAGTTCTTC

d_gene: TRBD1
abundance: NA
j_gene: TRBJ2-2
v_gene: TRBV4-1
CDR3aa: CASSHRDRNTGELFF
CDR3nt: TGCGCCAGCAGCCATAGGGACAGGAACACCGGGGAGCTGTTTTTT

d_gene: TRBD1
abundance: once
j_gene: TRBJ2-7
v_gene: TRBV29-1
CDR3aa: CSVEGRGRGNEQYF
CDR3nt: TGCAGCGTTGAAGGACGGGGCAGGGGGAACGAGCAGTACTTC

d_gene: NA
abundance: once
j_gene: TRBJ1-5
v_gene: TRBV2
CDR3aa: CATGQDNQPQHF
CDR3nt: TGTGCCACCGGACAAGACAATCAGCCCCAGCATTTT

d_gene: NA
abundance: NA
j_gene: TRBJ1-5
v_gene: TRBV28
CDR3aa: CASSLGGAVNQPQHF
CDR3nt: TGTGCCAGCAGTCTCGGTGGGGCGGTCAATCAGCCCCAGCATTTT

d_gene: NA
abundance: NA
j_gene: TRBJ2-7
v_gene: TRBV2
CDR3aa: CATMGRATYEQYF
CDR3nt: TGTGCCACCATGGGGAGAGCGACCTACGAGCAGTACTTC

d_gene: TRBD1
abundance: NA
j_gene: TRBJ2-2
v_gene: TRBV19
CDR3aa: CASRSLGQSNTGELFF
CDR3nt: TGTGCCAGTAGGTCCCTGGGACAGTCGAACACCGGGGAGCTGTTTTTT

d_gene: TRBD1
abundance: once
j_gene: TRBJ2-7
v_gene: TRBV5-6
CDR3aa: CASSFGTGVYEQYF
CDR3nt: TGTGCCAGCAGCTTCGGGACAGGGGTGTACGAGCAGTACTTC

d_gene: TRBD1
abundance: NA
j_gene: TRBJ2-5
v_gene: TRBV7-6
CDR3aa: CASSSPQGVSQETQYF
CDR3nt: TGTGCCAGCAGCTCCCCACAGGGGGTCTCCCAAGAGACCCAGTACTTC

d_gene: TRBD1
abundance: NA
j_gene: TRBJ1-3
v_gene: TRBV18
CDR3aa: CASSPRDRGSGNTIYF
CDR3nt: TGTGCCAGCTCACCAAGGGACAGGGGTTCTGGAAACACCATATATTTT